The 10 T cell receptor beta chains in this list originate from one sample, sequenced in a study of Ad26.COV2.S vaccination and SARS-CoV-2 variants. Documented treatment: about 20 received Ad26.COV2.S at low or high dose, single or two shots; roughly five received placebo; per-sample allocation not given. Day 63 following the first vaccine or placebo injection was when the samples were taken. Sequencing used immunoSEQ multiplex PCR; TCRdb keeps in-frame clones, though not all of them. This table has approximately 420,000 clones, 88% appearing once. Sequencing used peripheral blood, obtained in a trial of Ad26.COV2.S vaccine versus placebo. The receptors were gathered from a person aged 18-65 years who received the Ad26.COV2.S COVID-19 vaccine or a placebo.

The V call is TRBV6-5, the J call TRBJ1-1; possibly TRBD1 for D (5 bases). Germline V CDR1 and CDR2: MNHEY, SVGAGI. Between the trimmed V and J ends, which lost 7 bases and 3 bases, there was a span of 9 bases. This CDR3 has 12 amino acids. CDR3 DNA sequence: TGTGCCAGCAACAGGCAGTACACTGAAGCTTTCTTT. It specifies CASNRQYTEAFF.

The genes are TRBV18 and TRBJ2-7, with 10 bases aligning to TRBD2. The germline V gene has CDR1 KGHSH and CDR2 LQKENI. V trimming: 3 bases; J trimming: 0 bases; junction bases outside the gene matches: 2. CDR3 length: 15 amino acids. The CDR3 DNA follows: TGTGCCAGCTCACCGTGGACTAGCGGCTCCTACGAGCAGTACTTC. Its protein product is CASSPWTSGSYEQYF.

In this sample, this clone turned up a few times. V is TRBV6-5 and J is TRBJ1-4, with D unresolved. The CDR3 is 15 amino acids. CDR1 and CDR2 from the germline V gene are MNHEY and SVGAGI. V lost 0 bases and J 12 bases, leaving 17 bases between the germline ends. CDR3 region: CASSYSKQARHELFF. In DNA, the CDR3 is TGTGCCAGCAGTTACTCGAAGCAGGCCAGGCATGAACTGTTTTTT.

The J gene is TRBJ2-5, the V gene TRBV5-4; D assignment may be TRBD1 or TRBD2 (6 bases each). CDR1 SGHNT and CDR2 YYREEE come from the germline V gene (reference sequence). V was clipped by 0 bases and J by 1 base, with 10 bases between them. This CDR3 is built from 15 residues. The CDR3 loop reads CASSLGGGFQETQYF. In DNA form, the CDR3 reads TGTGCCAGCAGCTTGGGAGGGGGGTTCCAAGAGACCCAGTACTTC.

In its sample, this clone was seen many times. The rearrangement links TRBV21-1 to TRBJ1-5. TRBV21-1 is shown as a pseudogene. This CDR3 region has 12 residues. Written as DNA, the CDR3 is TGTGCCAGCAGCCCCTGGGATCAGCCCCAGCATTTT. This encodes CASSPWDQPQHF.

The chain links TRBV10-3 to TRBJ1-3, with no clear D. The CDR3 loop spans 16 amino acids. Germline-derived CDR1 and CDR2 are ENHRY and SYGVKD. With 2 bases removed from V and 0 bases from J, the gap between germline ends came to 11 bases. In DNA, the CDR3 is TGTGCCATCAGTGAGGATTTTAGTCACTCTGGAAACACCATATATTTT. This encodes CAISEDFSHSGNTIYF.

The chain recombines TRBV6-1 with TRBJ1-2; D is uncertain. Germline V CDR1 and CDR2: MNHNS, SASEGT. CDR3 size: 10 residues. Trimming removed 1 base from V and 10 bases from J, with 4 bases in between. The CDR3: CASSEVDYTF. CDR3 nucleotide sequence: TGTGCCAGCAGTGAAGTTGACTACACCTTC.

The V and J genes are TRBV4-3 and TRBJ1-3, with 7 positions matching TRBD1. The trim removed 1 base at V and 4 bases at J, leaving 1 base unmatched. This CDR3 spans 14 amino acids. The germline gives CDR1 LGHNA, CDR2 YSLEER. DNA of the CDR3: TGCGCCAGCAGCCAAGGACAGGGAGGAAACACCATATATTTT. Amino acid sequence: CASSQGQGGNTIYF.

The CDR3 loop is CASSPSGQVPEQYF. The CDR3 bases are TGTGCCAGCAGCCCCTCTGGACAGGTCCCCGAGCAGTACTTC. The rearrangement links TRBV6-5 to TRBJ2-7; 7 bases are shared with TRBD1. CDR1 and CDR2 from the germline V gene are MNHEY and SVGAGI. V trimming: 6 bases; J trimming: 6 bases; junction bases outside the gene matches: 11. CDR3 length equals 14 residues.

As for this clone: Other nucleotide sequences from this sample produce the same CDR3. The gene calls are TRBV24-1 and TRBJ2-3; TRBD1 matches at 8 bases. The CDR3 loop spans 14 amino acids. Germline V gene data show CDR1 as KGHDR and CDR2 as SFDVKD. Trimming removed 4 bases from V and 6 bases from J; junction bases left unmatched: 5. The CDR3 DNA is TGTGCCACCAGTGAATCGGACAGGGCCGATACGCAGTATTTT. Its protein product is CATSESDRADTQYF.